This entry features one TCR beta chain sequence. Its antigen remains unidentified. Trimming pared 4 bases from V and 1 base from J, leaving 7 bases between. Per the germline V gene, CDR1 is MDHEN and CDR2 is SYDVKM. This CDR3 comprises 13 residues. Use of 60 Vbeta and 13 Jbeta primers characterized the PCR. The data were produced by immunoSEQ multiplex PCR, yet TCRdb's version contains in-frame clones alone and is incomplete. The data show around 130,000 clones, around 81% seen once. This record belongs to a study of cytomegalovirus exposure and HLA in healthy donors. Overall study: There were fewer than 130 million unique TCR beta sequences, drawn from 200 million or so T cells, in an earlier analysis.

Study findings and constraints: From TCR beta sequences, most subjects' HLA-A and HLA-B alleles were reportedly predicted accurately. A previous analysis found most TCR beta V segments productive roughly 87% or roughly 30% of the time.

Sequenced: PBMCs. This TCR was sampled from a man aged 18 to 30 in good health and CMV-seronegative. This chain connects TRBV28 to TRBJ1-1; possible D gene TRBD1, 6 bases. The chain's CDR3 is CASSSGQNTEAFF. In DNA form, the CDR3 reads TGTGCCAGCAGTTCGGGACAGAACACTGAAGCTTTCTTT. Drawing the rest from reference TRBV28 and TRBJ1-1, the complete variable domain is DVKVTQSSRYLVKRTGEKVFLECVQDMDHENMFWYRQDPGLGLRLIYFSYDVKMKEKGDIPEGYSVSREKKERFSLILESASTNQTSMYLCASSSGQNTEAFFGQGTRLTVV.